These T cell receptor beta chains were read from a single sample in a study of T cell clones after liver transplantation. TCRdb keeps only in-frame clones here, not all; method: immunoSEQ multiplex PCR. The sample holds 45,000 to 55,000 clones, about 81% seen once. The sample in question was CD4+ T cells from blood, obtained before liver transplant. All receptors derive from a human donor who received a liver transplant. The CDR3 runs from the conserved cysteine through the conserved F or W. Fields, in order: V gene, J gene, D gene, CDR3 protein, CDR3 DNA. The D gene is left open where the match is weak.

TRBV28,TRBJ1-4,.,CASSRPRGTNEKLFF,TGTGCCAGCAGCCGTCCCAGAGGAACTAATGAAAAACTGTTTTTT
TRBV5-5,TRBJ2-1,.,CASSLVPGIPYNEQFF,TGTGCCAGCAGCTTGGTCCCGGGCATCCCCTACAATGAGCAGTTCTTC
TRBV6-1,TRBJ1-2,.,CASSITTVANYGYTF,TGTGCCAGCAGTATAACGACAGTAGCTAACTATGGCTACACCTTC
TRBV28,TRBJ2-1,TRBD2,CASSTLAGGHNEQFF,TGTGCCAGCAGTACTCTAGCGGGGGGTCACAATGAGCAGTTCTTC
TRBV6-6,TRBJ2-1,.,CASRLTGTQNEQFF,TGTGCCAGCAGACTGACCGGGACTCAGAATGAGCAGTTCTTC
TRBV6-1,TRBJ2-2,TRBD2,CASTPSGGTGELFF,TGTGCCAGCACTCCTAGCGGGGGGACCGGGGAGCTGTTTTTT
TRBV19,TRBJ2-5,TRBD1,CASLSTGNQETQYF,TGTGCCAGTTTATCGACAGGGAACCAAGAGACCCAGTACTTC
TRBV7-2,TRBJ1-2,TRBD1,CASSWTGAEMGYTF,TGTGCCAGCAGCTGGACAGGGGCTGAGATGGGCTACACCTTC
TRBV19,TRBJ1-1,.,CASTGGQLNTEAFF,TGTGCCAGTACAGGAGGGCAGTTGAACACTGAAGCTTTCTTT
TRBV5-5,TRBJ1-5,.,CASSLASGRKSNQPQHF,TGTGCCAGCAGCCTGGCGAGCGGACGGAAAAGCAATCAGCCCCAGCATTTT
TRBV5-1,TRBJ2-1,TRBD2,CASSGTLAGTYNEQFF,TGCGCCAGCAGCGGGACGTTAGCGGGGACCTACAATGAGCAGTTCTTC
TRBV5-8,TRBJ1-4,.,CASSLSYEKLFF,TGTGCCAGCAGCTTGTCTTATGAAAAACTGTTTTTT
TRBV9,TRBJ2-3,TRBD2,CASSVTVGGSTDTQYF,TGTGCCAGCAGCGTAACGGTGGGGGGGAGCACAGATACGCAGTATTTT
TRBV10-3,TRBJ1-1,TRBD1,CAISSGQQNTEAFF,TGTGCCATCAGTTCGGGACAGCAGAACACTGAAGCTTTCTTT
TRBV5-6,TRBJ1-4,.,CASSGAGGLSFTNEKLFF,TGTGCCAGCAGCGGAGCGGGGGGGCTTTCCTTCACTAATGAAAAACTGTTTTTT
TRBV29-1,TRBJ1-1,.,CSVEGGGNTEAFF,TGCAGCGTTGAAGGGGGCGGGAACACTGAAGCTTTCTTT
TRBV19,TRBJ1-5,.,CASSLGQNQPQHF,TGTGCCAGTAGCCTCGGACAAAATCAGCCCCAGCATTTT
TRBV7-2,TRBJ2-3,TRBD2,CASSLQRGGLFSTDTQYF,TGTGCCAGCAGCTTACAGCGGGGGGGCTTGTTCAGCACAGATACGCAGTATTTT
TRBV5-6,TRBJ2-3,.,CASSYLSTDTQYF,TGTGCCAGCAGCTACCTTAGCACAGATACGCAGTATTTT